This passage covers 20 T cell receptor beta chains from one sample sequenced in a study of identical twins. TCRdb re-called the 5' RACE reads with MiXCR, one entry per CDR3 protein. Of 400,000 to 550,000 distinct CDR3 sequences listed, 24% are singletons. The same sample was also used in a study of T cells expressing NK-cell markers.

Source material: CD4+ T cells sorted from blood. The receptors shown here come from a woman between 18 and 30 years old in good health.

The chain is built from TRBV11-2 and TRBJ1-6, with unresolved D. The CDR3 spans 15 residues. V was shortened by 2 bases and J by 7 bases, with 12 bases between the two germline ends. The germline V gene has CDR1 SGHAT and CDR2 FQNNGV. The CDR3, as DNA: TGTGCCAGCAGCTTATTGGGGTGGAGGAATTCACCCCTCCACTTT. Residues: CASSLLGWRNSPLHF.

The rearrangement links TRBV19 to TRBJ2-7; 7 bases align to TRBD1. The CDR3 totals 14 residues. Germline V lookup: CDR1 LNHDA, CDR2 SQIVND (reference sequence). V lost 4 bases, J lost 5 bases, and 8 bases stayed unmatched. In nucleotides, the CDR3 is TGTGCCAGTAGTAAGGGGGACAGTTGGAACGAGCAGTACTTC. Protein: CASSKGDSWNEQYF. Filled out from reference TRBV19 and TRBJ2-7, the complete variable domain reads DGGITQSPKYLFRKEGQNVTLSCEQNLNHDAMYWYRQDPGQGLRLIYYSQIVNDFQKGDIAEGYSVSREKKESFPLTVTSAQKNPTAFYLCASSKGDSWNEQYFGPGTRLTVT.

This clonotype was seen at least ten times. The chain is built from TRBV30 and TRBJ1-5; the D is unclear. The germline gives CDR1 GTSNPN, CDR2 SVGIG (reference sequence). The CDR3 runs to 11 residues. Trimming took 0 bases from V and 9 from J, leaving 6 bases between them. The CDR3, as DNA: TGTGCCTGGAGTGTGTCCGGGCCCCAGCATTTT. Amino acids: CAWSVSGPQHF.

This clonotype was picked up a small number of times. The CDR3 spells CASSSRGYAYTNEKLFF. CDR3 bases: TGCGCCAGCAGCTCGAGGGGGTATGCTTACACTAATGAAAAACTGTTTTTT. The chain employs TRBV5-1 and TRBJ1-4; possibly TRBD1 for D (6 bases). Germline V gives CDR1 SGHRS, CDR2 YFSETQ. The CDR3 sequence is 17 residues long. V was clipped by 3 bases and J by 2 bases, with 17 bases between them. The full variable domain, with the rest looked up from reference TRBV5-1 and TRBJ1-4, is KAGVTQTPRYLIKTRGQQVTLSCSPISGHRSVSWYQQTPGQGLQFLFEYFSETQRNKGNFPGRFSGRQFSNSRSEMNVSTLELGDSALYLCASSSRGYAYTNEKLFFGSGTQLSVL.

This clonotype came up many times. This chain uses TRBV10-3 with TRBJ1-3; D remains ambiguous. Germline V gene data show CDR1 as ENHRY and CDR2 as SYGVKD. Between the trimmed V and J ends, which lost 4 bases and 4 bases, there was a span of 17 bases. The CDR3 loop spans 16 amino acids. DNA for the CDR3: TGTGCCATCAGTGTATCATCGCTTGATGGGGGAAACACCATATATTTT. Translated, it gives CAISVSSLDGGNTIYF.

The chain uses TRBV3-1 and TRBJ2-7; unclear D gene. Germline-derived CDR1 and CDR2 are LGHDT and YNNKEL (reference sequence). Between the trimmed V and J ends, which lost 3 bases and 6 bases, there was a span of 9 bases. CDR3 length: 12 amino acids. Written as DNA, the CDR3 is TGTGCCAGCAGCCAGACCCTTCTCGAGCAGTACTTC. Its protein is CASSQTLLEQYF.

This clonotype was counted many times. This chain links TRBV3-1 with TRBJ1-1, with D tentatively TRBD1 (5 bases). Germline assignment: CDR1 LGHDT and CDR2 YNNKEL (reference sequence). V lost 8 bases to trimming and J lost 4 bases, with 11 bases between them. This CDR3 has 12 amino acids. CDR3 sequence reads: CASSQGGTEAFF. The CDR3 coding sequence is TGTGCCAGCTCCCAGGGAGGCACTGAAGCTTTCTTT.

This clonotype has just one count. The J gene is TRBJ2-3, the V gene TRBV7-2, with 9 bases that match TRBD2. CDR3 length equals 13 residues. Germline V gives CDR1 SGHTA, CDR2 FQGNSA. The junction had 3 bases not matched to a gene; V was cut back by 3 bases and J by 8 bases. This CDR3 is CASSLGGRGTQYF. CDR3 DNA sequence: TGTGCCAGCAGCTTGGGCGGGAGGGGTACGCAGTATTTT.

This clonotype was picked up many times. This chain connects TRBV15 to TRBJ2-3, with TRBD2 matching over 7 bases. Germline V lookup: CDR1 LNHNV, CDR2 YYDKDF (reference sequence). The V gene end was trimmed by 3 bases and the J gene end by 3 bases; junction bases not matched to a gene: 9. The CDR3 is 16 amino acids. The CDR3, as DNA: TGTGCCACCAGCAGCAAGATCCTAGCGGAGACAGATACGCAGTATTTT. Translating gives CATSSKILAETDTQYF.

This clonotype was seen more than once but under ten times. The chain uses TRBV6-4 and TRBJ2-1; 9 bases map to TRBD2. The CDR3 sequence is 15 residues long. In germline, CDR1 is MRHNA, CDR2 SNTAGT. V lost 0 bases to trimming and J lost 3 bases; unmatched junction nucleotides: 0. For the CDR3, the DNA is TGTGCCAGCAGTGACTCTAGCGGGAGCTACAATGAGCAGTTCTTC. Its protein product is CASSDSSGSYNEQFF.

The rearrangement uses TRBV20-1 and TRBJ2-2, with D unclear. Trimming shortened V by 3 bases and J by 0 bases, and 14 bases separated the two germline ends. Germline loops: CDR1 DFQATT, CDR2 SNEGSKA (reference sequence). The CDR3 consists of 16 residues. The CDR3 DNA sequence: TGCAGTGCTAGTCCGAGAGGTGGGGCGAACACCGGGGAGCTGTTTTTT. It yields the protein CSASPRGGANTGELFF.

This clonotype showed up just once. V is TRBV20-1 and J is TRBJ2-7; weak D call: TRBD1 (6 bases). The V and J ends lost 5 bases and 3 bases respectively, with 14 bases between them. Germline V lookup: CDR1 DFQATT, CDR2 SNEGSKA (reference sequence). This CDR3 is built from 13 residues. The CDR3 loop reads CSAGPDSRYEQYF. In nucleotides, the CDR3 is TGCAGTGCTGGCCCGGACAGCCGCTACGAGCAGTACTTC.

The V gene is TRBV7-2, the J gene TRBJ1-1; 7 bases match TRBD1. The CDR3 runs 14 residues. The V gene's germline CDR1 is SGHTA and CDR2 FQGNSA. V lost 4 bases to trimming and J lost 5 bases; unmatched junction nucleotides: 7. The chain's CDR3 is CASSSPDRTTEAFF. DNA for the CDR3: TGTGCCAGCAGCTCTCCGGACAGGACGACTGAAGCTTTCTTT. Complete variable domain (other parts from reference TRBV7-2 and TRBJ1-1): GAGVSQSPSNKVTEKGKDVELRCDPISGHTALYWYRQSLGQGLEFLIYFQGNSAPDKSGLPSDRFSAERTGGSVSTLTIQRTQQEDSAVYLCASSSPDRTTEAFFGQGTRLTVV.

The chain is built from TRBV20-1 and TRBJ2-3; no firm D call. The ends were cut back, 2 bases at V and 2 bases at J, with 17 bases in the middle. The CDR3 is 16 residues long. Germline V gene sequence: CDR1 DFQATT, CDR2 SNEGSKA (reference sequence). DNA of the CDR3: TGCAGTGCTAGAACGACCCTCTGGTCGACCACAGATACGCAGTATTTT. This translates into CSARTTLWSTTDTQYF.

The rearrangement uses TRBV7-2 and TRBJ1-3; D may be TRBD1 (5 bases). The CDR3 spans 16 residues. Deletions cut 5 bases from V and 3 bases from J, with 17 bases between. CDR1 is SGHTA, CDR2 FQGNSA, per germline. The CDR3 DNA reads TGTGCCAGCAGCGCCGCCGCGGGACTGGTTGGAAACACCATATATTTT. This sequence encodes CASSAAAGLVGNTIYF. The full variable domain, in which reference TRBV7-2 and TRBJ1-3 provide the parts outside the CDR3, is GAGVSQSPSNKVTEKGKDVELRCDPISGHTALYWYRQSLGQGLEFLIYFQGNSAPDKSGLPSDRFSAERTGGSVSTLTIQRTQQEDSAVYLCASSAAAGLVGNTIYFGEGSWLTVV.

This chain links TRBV7-8 with TRBJ2-1, with D perhaps TRBD1 (5 bases). Germline V CDR1 and CDR2: SGHVS, FQNEAQ. The CDR3 sequence is 16 residues long. Trimming took off 5 bases at V and 2 bases at J, with 16 bases between the two ends. CDR3 in DNA: TGTGCCAGCAGCCCAGCGATTTACAGGACCTACAATGAGCAGTTCTTC. This encodes CASSPAIYRTYNEQFF. Filled out from reference TRBV7-8 and TRBJ2-1, the complete variable domain reads GAGVSQSPRYKVAKRGQDVALRCDPISGHVSLFWYQQALGQGPEFLTYFQNEAQLDKSGLPSDRFFAERPEGSVSTLKIQRTQQEDSAVYLCASSPAIYRTYNEQFFGPGTRLTVL.

This sequence joins TRBV3-1 and TRBJ2-2; possibly TRBD2 for D (5 bases). The CDR3 totals 15 residues. V gave up 3 bases and J gave up 3 bases, with 11 bases separating them. Per germline, CDR1 LGHDT and CDR2 YNNKEL (reference sequence). The chain's CDR3 is CASSQRDPHTGELFF. The CDR3 DNA is TGTGCCAGCAGCCAGAGGGATCCGCACACCGGGGAGCTGTTTTTT.

The table lists this clonotype with many counts. The chain links TRBV20-1 to TRBJ1-1, with D possibly TRBD1 on 6 matching bases. The V gene's germline CDR1 is DFQATT and CDR2 SNEGSKA (reference sequence). The CDR3 has 13 residues. Between the trimmed V and J ends, which lost 0 bases and 5 bases, there was a span of 10 bases. CDR3 sequence: CSAREGGVTEAFF. As DNA, the CDR3 is TGCAGTGCTAGAGAAGGGGGAGTTACTGAAGCTTTCTTT.

The DNA of the CDR3 is TGTGCCAGCAGCCCCGATTCCCTAGGGGAGGACACCGGGGAGCTGTTTTTT. The encoded protein is CASSPDSLGEDTGELFF. The chain links TRBV3-1 to TRBJ2-2, with D maybe TRBD2 (6 bases). The CDR3 loop spans 17 amino acids. Trimming shortened V by 4 bases and J by 3 bases, and 18 bases separated the two germline ends. Germline values: CDR1 LGHDT, CDR2 YNNKEL (reference sequence).

The rearrangement links TRBV20-1 to TRBJ2-7; possibly TRBD2 for D (6 bases). Trimming removed 6 bases from V and 1 base from J, with 13 bases in between. The CDR3 sequence is 13 residues long. From germline, CDR1 is DFQATT and CDR2 SNEGSKA (reference sequence). The DNA of the CDR3 is TGCAGTGCAGGGGCGGGGTTGTCCTACGAGCAGTACTTC. Protein product: CSAGAGLSYEQYF.